Shown below are 12 T cell receptor beta chains from a single sample sequenced in a study of identical twins. One entry per CDR3 protein, called by TCRdb with MiXCR from the 5' RACE reads. Here the sample spans hundreds of thousands of distinct CDR3 sequences, about 20% being singletons. This sample was also put to use in a study of yellow fever vaccine responses in identical twins.

The sample taken for sequencing was CD4+ T cells sorted from blood. The receptors were gathered from a woman under 30 in good health.

The chain uses TRBV3-1 and TRBJ2-1; D is perhaps TRBD1 or TRBD2 (5 bases each). The CDR3 runs 13 residues. Between the trimmed V and J ends, which lost 4 bases and 9 bases, there was a span of 13 bases. Germline V gene lookup returns CDR1 LGHDT and CDR2 YNNKEL (reference sequence). CDR3 in DNA: TGTGCCAGCAGCCCCCCCGGGGCCAGTGAGCAGTTCTTC. Residues: CASSPPGASEQFF.

This clonotype showed up just a few times. The chain carries TRBV12-3 or TRBV12-4 and TRBJ1-2; 8 positions match TRBD1. The ends lost 3 bases at V and 8 bases at J; junction bases unmatched: 8. This CDR3 has 14 residues. CDR3: CASSLKDRAGGYTF. As DNA, the CDR3 is TGTGCCAGCAGTTTGAAGGACAGGGCGGGGGGCTACACCTTC.

The gene calls are TRBV24-1 and TRBJ2-7; D is unclear. The germline V and J ends were trimmed by 9 bases and 1 base, with 15 bases remaining between them. CDR1 KGHDR and CDR2 SFDVKD come from the germline V gene. The CDR3 covers 14 residues. The CDR3 protein is CATDHSHKSYEQYF. In DNA form, the CDR3 reads TGTGCCACCGATCATAGCCACAAATCCTACGAGCAGTACTTC.

CDR3 amino acids: CASSRTNTEAFF. In DNA, the CDR3 is TGTGCCAGCAGCCGGACCAACACTGAAGCTTTCTTT. The chain is built from TRBV3-1 and TRBJ1-1, with unresolved D. V lost 4 bases, J lost 2 bases, and 5 bases lay in between. In germline, CDR1 is LGHDT, CDR2 YNNKEL (reference sequence). The length of the CDR3 is 12 residues.

This clonotype was seen many times. The rearrangement links TRBV28 to TRBJ2-3; D gene unclear. V dropped 4 bases and J dropped 9 bases, with 17 bases sitting between them. The CDR3 runs 14 residues. The germline V gene encodes CDR1 MDHEN and CDR2 SYDVKM. The CDR3 DNA sequence: TGTGCCAGCAGTTCATCAGCGACGGTATCGACGCAGTATTTT. It encodes CASSSSATVSTQYF.

This clonotype was counted only a few times. The V gene is TRBV25-1, the J gene TRBJ2-5, with D tentatively TRBD1 or TRBD2 (6 bases each). The V end lost 1 base, the J end lost 5 bases, and 14 bases lay between the germline ends. The CDR3 totals 15 residues. Germline CDR1 reads MGHDK; CDR2 reads SYGVNS. The CDR3 is CASSEFGGRGETQYF. CDR3 sequence (DNA): TGTGCCAGCAGTGAATTTGGGGGGCGAGGGGAGACCCAGTACTTC.

This chain uses TRBV7-9 with TRBJ1-1; no clear D gene. Germline V gene sequence: CDR1 SEHNR, CDR2 FQNEAQ (reference sequence). This CDR3 spans 12 amino acids. Trimming left V 5 bases short and J 7 bases short, with 11 bases between. CDR3 sequence (DNA): TGTGCCAGCAGCCCTGGCCCGGGTGAAGCTTTCTTT. Translation: CASSPGPGEAFF.

The chain couples TRBV20-1 to TRBJ2-3, with D possibly being TRBD1 or TRBD2 (5 bases each). V was pared by 3 bases and J by 0 bases, with 16 bases between. This CDR3 contains 16 residues. Germline CDR1 is DFQATT and CDR2 is SNEGSKA (reference sequence). The CDR3 DNA follows: TGCAGTGCTAGTGTCTTAACCGGGGACAGCACAGATACGCAGTATTTT. This gives the protein CSASVLTGDSTDTQYF.

This rearrangement joins TRBV7-2 to TRBJ1-1; 7 nucleotides match TRBD1. Germline lookup yields CDR1 SGHTA and CDR2 FQGNSA. CDR3 length: 15 residues. Unmatched junction bases numbered 2, after V lost 1 base and J lost 0 bases. CDR3 amino acids: CASSLDDRVNTEAFF. DNA of the CDR3: TGTGCCAGCAGCTTAGACGACAGGGTGAACACTGAAGCTTTCTTT.

This chain connects TRBV7-9 to TRBJ2-7; TRBD2 is a possible D gene (7 bases). CDR3 length: 15 residues. Deletions cut 1 base from V and 0 bases from J, with 10 bases between. Germline CDR1 SEHNR, CDR2 FQNEAQ (reference sequence). CDR3 bases: TGTGCCAGCAGCTTAGACGCGGGGGCCTCCTACGAGCAGTACTTC. This gives the protein CASSLDAGASYEQYF.

This chain links TRBV7-9 with TRBJ2-7; D unresolved. The germline CDR1 and CDR2 sequences are SEHNR and FQNEAQ (reference sequence). This CDR3 contains 12 residues. Trimming pared 2 bases from V and 4 bases from J, leaving 6 bases between. CDR3 DNA: TGTGCCAGCAGCTTATTCAGTTACGAGCAGTACTTC. As protein: CASSLFSYEQYF.

The chain couples TRBV20-1 to TRBJ2-7; 12 bases are a match to TRBD2. Germline CDR1 is DFQATT and CDR2 is SNEGSKA (reference sequence). The CDR3 is made up of 17 amino acids. The V segment lost 0 bases and the J segment 0 bases; nucleotides outside the gene matches: 6. CDR3 sequence: CSARDFLAGGSSYEQYF. CDR3 nucleotide sequence: TGCAGTGCTAGAGATTTCCTAGCGGGAGGGAGCTCCTACGAGCAGTACTTC.